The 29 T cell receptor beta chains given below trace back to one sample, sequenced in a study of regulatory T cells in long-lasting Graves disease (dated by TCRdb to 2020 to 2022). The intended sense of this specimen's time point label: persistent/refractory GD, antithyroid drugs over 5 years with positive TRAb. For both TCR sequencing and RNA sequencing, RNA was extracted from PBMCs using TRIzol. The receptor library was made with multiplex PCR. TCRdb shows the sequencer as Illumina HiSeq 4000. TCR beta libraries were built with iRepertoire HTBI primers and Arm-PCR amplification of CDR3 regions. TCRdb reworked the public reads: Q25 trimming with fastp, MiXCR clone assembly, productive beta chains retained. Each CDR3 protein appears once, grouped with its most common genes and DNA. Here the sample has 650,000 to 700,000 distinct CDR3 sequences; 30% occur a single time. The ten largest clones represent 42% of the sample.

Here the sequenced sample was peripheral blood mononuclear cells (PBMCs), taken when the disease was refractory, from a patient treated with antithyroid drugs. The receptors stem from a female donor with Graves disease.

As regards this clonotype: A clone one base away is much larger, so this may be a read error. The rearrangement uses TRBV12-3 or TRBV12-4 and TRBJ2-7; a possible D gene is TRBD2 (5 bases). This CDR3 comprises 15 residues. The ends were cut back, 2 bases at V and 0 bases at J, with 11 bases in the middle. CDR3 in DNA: TGTGCCAGCAGTTTACACAGCGGACCCTCCTACGAGCAGTACTTC. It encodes CASSLHSGPSYEQYF.

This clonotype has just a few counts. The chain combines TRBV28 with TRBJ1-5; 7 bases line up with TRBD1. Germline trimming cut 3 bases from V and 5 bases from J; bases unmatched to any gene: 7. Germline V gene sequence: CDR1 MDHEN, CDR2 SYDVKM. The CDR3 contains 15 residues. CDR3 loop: CASSLDRIRDQPQHF. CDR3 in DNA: TGTGCCAGCAGTTTGGACAGGATCCGGGATCAGCCCCAGCATTTT.

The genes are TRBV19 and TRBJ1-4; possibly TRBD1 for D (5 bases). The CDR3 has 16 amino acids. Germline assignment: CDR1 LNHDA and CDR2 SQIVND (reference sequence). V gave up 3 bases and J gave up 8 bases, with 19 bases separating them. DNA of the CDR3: TGTGCCAGTAGTATTACCCGGGACCACGGATCGGAAAAACTGTTTTTT. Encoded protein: CASSITRDHGSEKLFF.

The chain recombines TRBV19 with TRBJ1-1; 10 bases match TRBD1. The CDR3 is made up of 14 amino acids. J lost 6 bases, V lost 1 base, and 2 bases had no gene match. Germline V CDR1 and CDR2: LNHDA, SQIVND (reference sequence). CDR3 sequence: CASSIGGQGAEAFF. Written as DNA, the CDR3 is TGTGCCAGTAGTATAGGCGGACAGGGGGCTGAAGCTTTCTTT.

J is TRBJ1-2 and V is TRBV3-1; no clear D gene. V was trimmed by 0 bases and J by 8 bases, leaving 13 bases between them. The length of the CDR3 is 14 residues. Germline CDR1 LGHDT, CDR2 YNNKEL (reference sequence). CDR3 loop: CASSQDSREGGYTF. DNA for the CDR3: TGTGCCAGCAGCCAAGATTCCCGGGAAGGAGGCTACACCTTC.

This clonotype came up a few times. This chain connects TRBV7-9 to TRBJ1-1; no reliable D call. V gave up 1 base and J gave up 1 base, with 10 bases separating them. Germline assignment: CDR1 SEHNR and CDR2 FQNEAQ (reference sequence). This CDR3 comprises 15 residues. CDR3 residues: CASSLVPARNTEAFF. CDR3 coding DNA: TGTGCCAGCAGCTTAGTCCCAGCCAGGAACACTGAAGCTTTCTTT. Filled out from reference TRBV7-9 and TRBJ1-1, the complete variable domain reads DTGVSQNPRHKITKRGQNVTFRCDPISEHNRLYWYRQTLGQGPEFLTYFQNEAQLEKSRLLSDRFSAERPKGSFSTLEIQRTEQGDSAMYLCASSLVPARNTEAFFGQGTRLTVV.

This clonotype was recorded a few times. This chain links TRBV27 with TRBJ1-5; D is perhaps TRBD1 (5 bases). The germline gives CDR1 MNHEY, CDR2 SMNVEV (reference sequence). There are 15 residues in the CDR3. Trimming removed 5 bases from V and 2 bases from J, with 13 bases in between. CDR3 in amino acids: CASSIQGRRNQPQHF. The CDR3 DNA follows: TGTGCCAGCAGTATCCAGGGAAGGCGCAATCAGCCCCAGCATTTT.

The CDR3 is CASSQVPQDSGGYTF. DNA for the CDR3: TGCGCCAGCAGCCAAGTTCCCCAAGACTCCGGGGGCTACACCTTC. This sequence joins TRBV4-1 and TRBJ1-2; D not certain. The CDR3 loop spans 15 amino acids. Trimming stripped 1 base from V and 8 bases from J, with 17 bases between. Germline V CDR1 and CDR2: MGHRA, YSYEKL.

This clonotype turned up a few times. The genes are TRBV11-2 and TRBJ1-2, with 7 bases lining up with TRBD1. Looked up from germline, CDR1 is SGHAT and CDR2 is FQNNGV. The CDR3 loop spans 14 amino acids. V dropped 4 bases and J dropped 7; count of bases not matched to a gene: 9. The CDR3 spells CASSSRSGGSGYTF. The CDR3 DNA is TGTGCCAGCAGCTCCAGATCAGGGGGATCTGGCTACACCTTC.

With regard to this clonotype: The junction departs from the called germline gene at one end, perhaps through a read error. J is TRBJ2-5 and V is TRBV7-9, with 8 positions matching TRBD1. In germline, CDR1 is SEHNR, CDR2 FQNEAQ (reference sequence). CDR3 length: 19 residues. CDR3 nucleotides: TGTGCCAGCAGCTTAGCGTCCTGGTACAGGGGGGTTACCCAAGAGACCCGGTACTTC. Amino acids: CASSLASWYRGVTQETRYF.

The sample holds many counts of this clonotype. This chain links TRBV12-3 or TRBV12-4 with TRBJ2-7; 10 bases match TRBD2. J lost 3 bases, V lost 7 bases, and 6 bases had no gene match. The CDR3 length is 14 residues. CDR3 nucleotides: TGTGCCAGCAACCCTAGCGGGAGTAGCTACGAGCAGTACTTC. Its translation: CASNPSGSSYEQYF.

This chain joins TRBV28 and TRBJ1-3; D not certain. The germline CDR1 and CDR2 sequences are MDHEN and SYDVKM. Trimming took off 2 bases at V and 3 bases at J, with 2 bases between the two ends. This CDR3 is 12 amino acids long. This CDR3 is CASSLIGNTIYF. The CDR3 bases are TGTGCCAGCAGTTTAATTGGAAACACCATATATTTT. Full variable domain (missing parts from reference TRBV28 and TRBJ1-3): DVKVTQSSRYLVKRTGEKVFLECVQDMDHENMFWYRQDPGLGLRLIYFSYDVKMKEKGDIPEGYSVSREKKERFSLILESASTNQTSMYLCASSLIGNTIYFGEGSWLTVV.

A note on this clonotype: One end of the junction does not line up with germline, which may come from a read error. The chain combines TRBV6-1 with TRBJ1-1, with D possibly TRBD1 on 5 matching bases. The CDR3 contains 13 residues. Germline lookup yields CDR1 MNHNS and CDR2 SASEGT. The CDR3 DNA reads TGTGGCAGCGGATTACACGGGGCCAGTGAAGCTTTCTTT. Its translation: CGSGLHGASEAFF.

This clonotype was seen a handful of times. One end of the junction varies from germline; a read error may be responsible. The CDR3 region is CASTPGAKNIQYF. The DNA of the CDR3 is TGTGCAAGCACCCCTGGGGCCAAAAACATTCAGTACTTC. V is TRBV6-1 and J is TRBJ2-4; no definite D call. This CDR3 has 13 residues. CDR1 and CDR2 from the germline V gene are MNHNS and SASEGT.

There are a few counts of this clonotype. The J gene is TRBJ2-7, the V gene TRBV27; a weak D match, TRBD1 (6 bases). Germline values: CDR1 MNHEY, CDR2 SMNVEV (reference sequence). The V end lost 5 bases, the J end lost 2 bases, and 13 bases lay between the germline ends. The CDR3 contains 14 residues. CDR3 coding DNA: TGTGCCAGCAGTCCCTCGAAGGGGGCCTACGAGCAGTACTTC. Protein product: CASSPSKGAYEQYF.

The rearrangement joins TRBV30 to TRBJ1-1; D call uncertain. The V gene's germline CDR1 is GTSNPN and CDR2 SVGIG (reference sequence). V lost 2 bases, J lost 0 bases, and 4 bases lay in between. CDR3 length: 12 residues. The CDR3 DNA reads TGTGCCTGGAGTACGTTGAACACTGAAGCTTTCTTT. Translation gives CAWSTLNTEAFF.

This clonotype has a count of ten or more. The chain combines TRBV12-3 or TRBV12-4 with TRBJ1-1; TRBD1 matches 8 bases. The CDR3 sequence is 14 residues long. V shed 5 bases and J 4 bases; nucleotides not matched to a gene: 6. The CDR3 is CASSKNRGGTEAFF. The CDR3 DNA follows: TGTGCCAGCAGTAAAAACAGGGGGGGCACTGAAGCTTTCTTT.

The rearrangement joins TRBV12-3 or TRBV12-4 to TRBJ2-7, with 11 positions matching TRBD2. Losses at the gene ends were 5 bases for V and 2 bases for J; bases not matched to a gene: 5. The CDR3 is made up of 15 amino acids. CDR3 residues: CASSISGRAAYEQYF. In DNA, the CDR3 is TGTGCCAGCAGTATTAGCGGGAGGGCCGCCTACGAGCAGTACTTC.

The CDR3 coding sequence is TGTGCCAGCAGTACAGGACAGGGTGGCACCATATATTTT. This sequence encodes CASSTGQGGTIYF. This sequence joins TRBV12-3 or TRBV12-4 and TRBJ1-3; 8 bases are a match to TRBD1. The CDR3 runs to 13 residues. J lost 9 bases, V lost 5 bases, and 6 bases had no gene match.

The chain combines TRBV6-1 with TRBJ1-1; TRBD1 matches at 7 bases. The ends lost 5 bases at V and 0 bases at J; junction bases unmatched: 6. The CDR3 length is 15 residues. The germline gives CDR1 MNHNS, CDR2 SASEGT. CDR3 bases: TGTGCCAGCAGTAACTTTAGGGGGCTGAACACTGAAGCTTTCTTT. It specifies CASSNFRGLNTEAFF.

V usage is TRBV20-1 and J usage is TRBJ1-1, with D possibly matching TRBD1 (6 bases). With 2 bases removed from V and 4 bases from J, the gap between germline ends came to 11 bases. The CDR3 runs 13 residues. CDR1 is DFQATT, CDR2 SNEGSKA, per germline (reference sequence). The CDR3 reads CSARPGGLTEAFF. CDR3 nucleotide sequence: TGCAGTGCTAGACCGGGGGGCCTCACTGAAGCTTTCTTT.

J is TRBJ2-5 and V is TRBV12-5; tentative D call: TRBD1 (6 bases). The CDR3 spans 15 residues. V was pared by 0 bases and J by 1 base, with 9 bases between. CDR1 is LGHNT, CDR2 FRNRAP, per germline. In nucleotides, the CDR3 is TGTGCTAGTGGTTTGGTACAGGGAAGCCAAGAGACCCAGTACTTC. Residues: CASGLVQGSQETQYF.

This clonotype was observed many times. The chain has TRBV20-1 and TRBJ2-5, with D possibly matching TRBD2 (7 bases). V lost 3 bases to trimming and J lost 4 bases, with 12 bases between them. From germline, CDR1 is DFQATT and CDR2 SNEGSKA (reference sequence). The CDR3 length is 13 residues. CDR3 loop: CSASYREGETQYF. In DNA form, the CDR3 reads TGCAGTGCTAGTTACAGGGAGGGAGAGACCCAGTACTTC.

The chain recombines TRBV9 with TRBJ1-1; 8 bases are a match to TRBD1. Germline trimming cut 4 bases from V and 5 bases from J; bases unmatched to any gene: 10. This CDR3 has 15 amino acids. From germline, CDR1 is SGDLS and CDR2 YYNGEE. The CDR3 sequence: CASSTKTGVSTEAFF. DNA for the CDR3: TGTGCCAGCAGCACCAAGACAGGGGTATCTACTGAAGCTTTCTTT.

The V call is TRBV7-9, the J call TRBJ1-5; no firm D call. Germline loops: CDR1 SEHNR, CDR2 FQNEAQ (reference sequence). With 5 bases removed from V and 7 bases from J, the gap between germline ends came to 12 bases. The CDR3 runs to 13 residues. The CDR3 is CASSPTIYQPQHF. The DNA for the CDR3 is TGTGCCAGCAGCCCGACCATTTACCAGCCCCAGCATTTT.

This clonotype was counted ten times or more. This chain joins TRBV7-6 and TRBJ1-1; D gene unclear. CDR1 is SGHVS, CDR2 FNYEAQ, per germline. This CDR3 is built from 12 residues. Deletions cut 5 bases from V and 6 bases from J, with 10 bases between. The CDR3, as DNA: TGTGCCAGCAGCGCAGCTGACGCTGAAGCTTTCTTT. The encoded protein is CASSAADAEAFF.

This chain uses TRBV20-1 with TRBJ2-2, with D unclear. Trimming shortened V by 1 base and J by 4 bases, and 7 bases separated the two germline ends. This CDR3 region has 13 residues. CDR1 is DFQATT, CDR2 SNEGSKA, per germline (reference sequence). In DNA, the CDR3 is TGCAGTGCTAGAGGGGTGATCACCGGGGAGCTGTTTTTT. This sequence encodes CSARGVITGELFF.

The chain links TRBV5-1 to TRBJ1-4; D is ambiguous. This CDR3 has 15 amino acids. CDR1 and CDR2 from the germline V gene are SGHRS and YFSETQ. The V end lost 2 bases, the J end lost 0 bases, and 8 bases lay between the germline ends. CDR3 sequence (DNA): TGCGCCAGCAGCTTCGGTGCCGCAACTAATGAAAAACTGTTTTTT. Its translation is CASSFGAATNEKLFF.

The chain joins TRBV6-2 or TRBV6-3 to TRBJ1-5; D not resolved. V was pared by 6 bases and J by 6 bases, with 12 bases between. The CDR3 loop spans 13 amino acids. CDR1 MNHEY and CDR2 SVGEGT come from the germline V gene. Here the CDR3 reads CASRSTRAQPQHF. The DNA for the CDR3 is TGTGCCAGCAGGTCAACGAGGGCTCAGCCCCAGCATTTT.